This TCR beta chain derives from a study of shared clonotypes between healthy human individuals. Regarding the study as a whole: Non-shared clonotypes had lower generation probabilities than clonotypes shared by all four sorted-subset donors.

Only in-frame clones appear in the TCRdb table, and some are missing; sequencing was by immunoSEQ multiplex PCR. The table shows 2,100,000 or so clones, with almost 96% occurring only once. Germline lookup yields CDR1 MNHNS and CDR2 SASEGT. Germline trimming cut 2 bases from V and 0 bases from J; bases unmatched to any gene: 5. The CDR3 spans 16 residues. Of note for this clone: No antigen is known for it.

This chain joins TRBV6-1 and TRBJ1-1, with 8 positions matching TRBD1. The sample consisted of naive CD4+ T cells sorted from blood. Subset here: CD45RA+ positively selected. This TCR derives from a young man in good health. CDR3 region: CASSERTGPMNTEAFF. Written as DNA, the CDR3 is TGTGCCAGCAGTGAACGGACAGGGCCCATGAACACTGAAGCTTTCTTT.